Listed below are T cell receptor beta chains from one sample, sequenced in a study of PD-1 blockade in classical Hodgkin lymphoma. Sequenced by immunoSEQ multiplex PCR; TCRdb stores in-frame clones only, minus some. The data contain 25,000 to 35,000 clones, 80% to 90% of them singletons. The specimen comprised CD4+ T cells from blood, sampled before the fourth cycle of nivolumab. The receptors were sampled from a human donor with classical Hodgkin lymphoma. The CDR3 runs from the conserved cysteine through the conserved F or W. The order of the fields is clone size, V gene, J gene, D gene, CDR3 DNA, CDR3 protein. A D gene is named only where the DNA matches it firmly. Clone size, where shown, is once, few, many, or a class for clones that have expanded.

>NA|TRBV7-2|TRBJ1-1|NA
TGTGCCAGCAGCTTAGTAAGGGAAGGGGCTTTCTTT
CASSLVREGAFF
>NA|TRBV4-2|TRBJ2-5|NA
TGTGCCAGCAGCCAAGTCCTCGGGGCCCAGTACTTC
CASSQVLGAQYF
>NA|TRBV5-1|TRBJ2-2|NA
TGCGCCAGCTCCGAAGTTGGAACCGGGGAGCTGTTTTTT
CASSEVGTGELFF
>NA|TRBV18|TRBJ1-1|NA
TGTGCCAGCTCACCACTCTACGACACGAACACTGAAGCTTTCTTT
CASSPLYDTNTEAFF
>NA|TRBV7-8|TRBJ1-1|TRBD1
TGTGCCAGCAGCCGGACAGGGGTGACTGAAGCTTTCTTT
CASSRTGVTEAFF
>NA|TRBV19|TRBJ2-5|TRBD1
TGTGCCAGTAGTAGGGGGGACAGGGATGAGACCCAGTACTTC
CASSRGDRDETQYF
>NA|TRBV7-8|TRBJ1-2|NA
TGTGCCAGCAGCTTTGACATAGCTAACTATGGCTACACCTTC
CASSFDIANYGYTF
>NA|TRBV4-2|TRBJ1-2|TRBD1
TGTGCCAGCAGCTACGGACAGGTCGGCTACACCTTC
CASSYGQVGYTF
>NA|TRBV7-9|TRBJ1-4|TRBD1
TGTGCCAGCAGCTTCTCCACAGGGGCTGATGAAAAACTGTTTTTT
CASSFSTGADEKLFF
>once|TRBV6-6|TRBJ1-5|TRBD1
TGTGCCAGCAGTTACTCACACAGGGGGCGCAATCAGCCCCAGCATTTT
CASSYSHRGRNQPQHF
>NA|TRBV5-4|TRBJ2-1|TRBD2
TGTGCCAGCAGGCCCACTAGCGGGGGGTACAATGAGCAGTTCTTC
CASRPTSGGYNEQFF
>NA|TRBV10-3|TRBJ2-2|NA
TGTGCCATCAGTGAGTTGGGCGGAGGGGGCACGAACACCGGGGAGCTGTTTTTT
CAISELGGGGTNTGELFF